Below, 24 T cell receptor beta chains from the same sample are listed, as sequenced in a study of blood T cell repertoires in COVID-19. Measured with immunoSEQ multiplex PCR; TCRdb has only the in-frame clones, and not every one. This table holds roughly 260,000 clones, 87% found once. Sequenced material: peripheral blood. The receptors stem from a woman aged 45-59 years who had recovered from COVID-19.

The chain combines TRBV6-6 with TRBJ2-2, with D maybe TRBD1 (5 bases). The V and J ends lost 2 bases and 4 bases respectively, with 8 bases between them. The germline V gene encodes CDR1 MNHNY and CDR2 SVGAGI (reference sequence). The CDR3 spans 14 residues. The CDR3 loop is CASSYTQATGELFF. In DNA form, the CDR3 reads TGTGCCAGCAGTTACACACAGGCCACCGGGGAGCTGTTTTTT.

J is TRBJ1-5 and V is TRBV6-2 or TRBV6-3; no reliable D call. The CDR3 is 16 amino acids. From germline, CDR1 is MNHEY and CDR2 SVGEGT. The ends were cut back, 0 bases at V and 2 bases at J, with 11 bases in the middle. CDR3 sequence (DNA): TGTGCCAGCAGTTACTCGAAGGGAGGAGGCAATCAGCCCCAGCATTTT. Residues: CASSYSKGGGNQPQHF.

The genes are TRBV28 and TRBJ1-5; 7 bases line up with TRBD1. V was clipped by 6 bases and J by 7 bases; unmatched bases: 3. The CDR3 extends over 12 amino acids. CDR1 and CDR2 (germline): MDHEN, SYDVKM. This CDR3 reads CASRTGWQPQHF. CDR3 in DNA: TGTGCCAGCAGGACAGGGTGGCAGCCCCAGCATTTT.

The chain employs TRBV9 and TRBJ1-1, with D possibly being TRBD1 (5 bases). Deletions cut 0 bases from V and 4 bases from J, with 16 bases between. Germline V gene lookup returns CDR1 SGDLS and CDR2 YYNGEE. The CDR3 contains 16 residues. The CDR3 here is CASSVAAGSQGTEAFF. CDR3 nucleotides: TGTGCCAGCAGCGTAGCTGCGGGATCGCAGGGCACTGAAGCTTTCTTT.

The J gene is TRBJ1-2, the V gene TRBV7-6; perhaps TRBD1 as D (5 bases). With 5 bases removed from V and 6 bases from J, the gap between germline ends came to 16 bases. This CDR3 has 14 amino acids. Germline V gene sequence: CDR1 SGHVS, CDR2 FNYEAQ. CDR3 in amino acids: CASSPLEGRDGYTF. CDR3 DNA: TGTGCCAGCAGCCCACTCGAGGGGAGGGATGGCTACACCTTC.

The rearrangement links TRBV15 to TRBJ2-7; TRBD2 matches 12 bases. V was clipped by 10 bases and J by 5 bases; unmatched bases: 18. This CDR3 contains 17 residues. In germline, CDR1 is LNHNV, CDR2 YYDKDF (reference sequence). The CDR3 DNA is TGTGCCAGCGGAGTCGTCTCAAGGACTAGCGGGATCCACGAGCAGTACTTC. This gives the protein CASGVVSRTSGIHEQYF.

The V call is TRBV10-3, the J call TRBJ1-2, with TRBD1 matching over 7 bases. The CDR3 has 13 amino acids. The trim removed 10 bases at V and 3 bases at J, leaving 8 bases unmatched. Germline CDR1 reads ENHRY; CDR2 reads SYGVKD. This chain's CDR3 is CATLRQGDYGYTF. The CDR3, as DNA: TGTGCCACGCTTCGACAGGGTGACTATGGCTACACCTTC.

For this clone: This same CDR3 is encoded by further DNA sequences in the sample. The chain has TRBV7-2 and TRBJ1-1; a possible D gene is TRBD1 (5 bases). Per the germline V gene, CDR1 is SGHTA and CDR2 is FQGNSA. The ends were cut back, 6 bases at V and 0 bases at J, with 11 bases in the middle. This CDR3 comprises 14 residues. CDR3 in DNA: TGTGCCAGCAGTCTACAGGTGATGAACACTGAAGCTTTCTTT. Translating it yields CASSLQVMNTEAFF.

The J gene is TRBJ2-3, the V gene TRBV30; unclear D gene. CDR1 is GTSNPN and CDR2 is SVGIG in the germline V gene (reference sequence). Trimming shortened V by 3 bases and J by 2 bases, and 9 bases separated the two germline ends. CDR3 length equals 13 residues. CDR3: CAWRFQNTDTQYF. In DNA form, the CDR3 reads TGTGCCTGGAGGTTTCAGAACACAGATACGCAGTATTTT.

This clone was recorded a few times. The chain links TRBV5-1 to TRBJ2-1; 8 positions match TRBD2. There are 21 residues in the CDR3. Germline CDR1 and CDR2: SGHRS and YFSETQ. J lost 0 bases, V lost 3 bases, and 20 bases had no gene match. The CDR3 DNA follows: TGCGCCAGCAGCTCCGATGTCTCGAGCGGGGGTCTAAAGAGCTCCTACAATGAGCAGTTCTTC. Protein product: CASSSDVSSGGLKSSYNEQFF.

This rearrangement joins TRBV18 to TRBJ1-1, with D maybe TRBD1 (5 bases). V was trimmed by 0 bases and J by 2 bases, leaving 10 bases between them. The germline CDR1 and CDR2 sequences are KGHSH and LQKENI. The CDR3 spans 15 residues. Here the CDR3 reads CASSPPRTLNTEAFF. As DNA, the CDR3 is TGTGCCAGCTCACCACCCCGGACACTTAACACTGAAGCTTTCTTT.

The genes are TRBV10-3 and TRBJ2-7; no clear D gene. CDR1 and CDR2 (germline): ENHRY, SYGVKD. V was shortened by 7 bases and J by 2 bases, with 9 bases between the two germline ends. The CDR3 loop spans 12 amino acids. The CDR3 spells CAINGDTYEQYF. CDR3 DNA: TGTGCCATCAACGGCGACACCTACGAGCAGTACTTC.

The gene calls are TRBV5-8 and TRBJ1-4; TRBD1 matches 8 bases. This CDR3 is built from 17 residues. Trimming cost V 0 bases and J 0 bases; bases outside gene matches: 4. Germline CDR1 is SGHTS and CDR2 is YDEGEE. The CDR3 coding sequence is TGTGCCAGCAGCTTGGCGGGGGGACAGGCAACTAATGAAAAACTGTTTTTT. This codes for CASSLAGGQATNEKLFF.

V and J are TRBV7-2 and TRBJ1-1; a weak D match, TRBD1 (6 bases). Between the trimmed V and J ends, which lost 1 base and 5 bases, there was a span of 11 bases. Germline lookup yields CDR1 SGHTA and CDR2 FQGNSA. The CDR3 length is 14 residues. The CDR3 reads CASSLVTGYTEAFF. The CDR3 DNA sequence: TGTGCCAGCAGCTTAGTTACAGGGTATACTGAAGCTTTCTTT.

This chain joins TRBV7-6 and TRBJ1-2; D gene ambiguous. Germline V gene data show CDR1 as SGHVS and CDR2 as FNYEAQ. The V end was cut by 0 bases, the J end by 6 bases, with 14 bases between. This CDR3 contains 15 residues. The CDR3: CASSLAPLRRHGYTF. Written as DNA, the CDR3 is TGTGCCAGCAGCTTAGCGCCGCTGCGGCGGCATGGCTACACCTTC.

The chain is built from TRBV25-1 and TRBJ2-7, with D perhaps TRBD2 (5 bases). The CDR3 spans 15 residues. The germline V gene has CDR1 MGHDK and CDR2 SYGVNS. V lost 0 bases and J lost 7, with 16 bases in between. The DNA for the CDR3 is TGTGCCAGCAGTGAATATAACCCTCTCTCGGGGGAGCAGTACTTC. Translation: CASSEYNPLSGEQYF.

The chain recombines TRBV2 with TRBJ2-1, with 9 bases aligning to TRBD2. Per germline, CDR1 SNHLY and CDR2 FYNNEI. V was clipped by 4 bases and J by 6 bases; unmatched bases: 7. The CDR3 consists of 15 residues. The CDR3 nucleotides are TGTGCCAGCAGTGGCCGACTAGCGGCGGGCAATGAGCAGTTCTTC. Encoded protein: CASSGRLAAGNEQFF.

In this sample, this clone turned up once. The chain recombines TRBV15 with TRBJ1-2, with 7 nucleotides matching TRBD1. J lost 4 bases, V lost 5 bases, and 4 bases had no gene match. The CDR3 is 13 amino acids. Germline V gene sequence: CDR1 LNHNV, CDR2 YYDKDF (reference sequence). The CDR3 reads CATSPSGGYGYTF. DNA of the CDR3: TGTGCCACCAGCCCCTCAGGGGGCTATGGCTACACCTTC.

The V gene is TRBV11-2, the J gene TRBJ1-3; D remains unclear. Germline V gene data show CDR1 as SGHAT and CDR2 as FQNNGV. Trimming took 5 bases from V and 4 from J, leaving 9 bases between them. The length of the CDR3 is 13 residues. CDR3 nucleotides: TGTGCCAGCAGCCAAAACGGGGGAAACACCATATATTTT. It encodes CASSQNGGNTIYF. Combining the CDR3 with reference TRBV11-2 and TRBJ1-3 gives the whole variable domain EAGVAQSPRYKIIEKRQSVAFWCNPISGHATLYWYQQILGQGPKLLIQFQNNGVVDDSQLPKDRFSAERLKGVDSTLKIQPAKLEDSAVYLCASSQNGGNTIYFGEGSWLTVV.

The V and J genes are TRBV5-5 and TRBJ2-7; D remains unclear. The germline CDR1 and CDR2 sequences are SGHKS and YYEKEE (reference sequence). This CDR3 comprises 12 residues. With 2 bases removed from V and 3 bases from J, the gap between germline ends came to 6 bases. DNA for the CDR3: TGTGCCAGCAGCTTATGGAGCTACGAGCAGTACTTC. The encoded protein is CASSLWSYEQYF.

A single count supports this clone. This chain connects TRBV27 to TRBJ2-7; 7 bases map to TRBD1. The CDR3 runs to 15 residues. Trimming cost V 6 bases and J 0 bases; bases outside gene matches: 8. Germline V gives CDR1 MNHEY, CDR2 SMNVEV (reference sequence). CDR3 DNA: TGTGCCAGCAGCCGACAGGGCCGAAGCTCCTACGAGCAGTACTTC. Amino acids: CASSRQGRSSYEQYF.

The CDR3 DNA reads TGTGCCAGCAGCCCCGACAGGGTCGGTGGAAACACCATATATTTT. Protein product: CASSPDRVGGNTIYF. The rearrangement uses TRBV7-6 and TRBJ1-3, with 7 bases lining up with TRBD1. V shed 5 bases and J 3 bases; nucleotides not matched to a gene: 7. The CDR3 runs 15 residues. Germline V gene data show CDR1 as SGHVS and CDR2 as FNYEAQ.

The V and J genes are TRBV6-5 and TRBJ2-5; TRBD2 agrees at 12 bases. Germline CDR1 and CDR2: MNHEY and SVGAGI. The junction had 5 bases not matched to a gene; V was cut back by 3 bases and J by 3 bases. The CDR3 loop spans 16 amino acids. DNA for the CDR3: TGTGCCAGCAGTTATAGGACTAGCGGGACAAAAGAGACCCAGTACTTC. Residues: CASSYRTSGTKETQYF.

The V call is TRBV11-3, the J call TRBJ2-7; TRBD2 aligns across 7 bases. The junction had 9 bases not matched to a gene; V was cut back by 8 bases and J by 5 bases. The CDR3 length is 13 residues. Germline CDR1 is SGHNT and CDR2 is YENEEA. CDR3 sequence: CASSGLERNEQYF. In DNA, the CDR3 is TGTGCCAGCTCTGGACTAGAACGAAACGAGCAGTACTTC. Complete variable domain (other parts from reference TRBV11-3 and TRBJ2-7): EAGVVQSPRYKIIEKKQPVAFWCNPISGHNTLYWYLQNLGQGPELLIRYENEEAVDDSQLPKDRFSAERLKGVDSTLKIQPAELGDSAVYLCASSGLERNEQYFGPGTRLTVT.